A single sample gave rise to the 13 T cell receptor beta chains below, sequenced in a study of blood T cell repertoires in COVID-19. Libraries were prepared by immunoSEQ multiplex PCR; TCRdb keeps only in-frame clonotypes and omits some of them. The sample holds fewer than 250,000 clones; about four fifths are singletons and the top ten take about 12%. The sample comprised peripheral blood. Source of these receptors: a woman in her forties with acute or convalescent COVID-19.

In its sample, this clone was seen a few times. The chain uses TRBV7-9 and TRBJ2-1; tentative D call: TRBD1 (7 bases). The V gene's germline CDR1 is SEHNR and CDR2 FQNEAQ (reference sequence). Trimming took 3 bases from V and 9 from J, leaving 12 bases between them. This CDR3 has 13 amino acids. This CDR3 is CASSLEGAGEQFF. The CDR3, as DNA: TGTGCCAGCAGCTTGGAGGGGGCGGGTGAGCAGTTCTTC.

The chain uses TRBV19 and TRBJ1-5; no clear D. The V gene lost 2 bases and the J gene lost 11 bases, with 10 bases spanning the gap. Per the germline V gene, CDR1 is LNHDA and CDR2 is SQIVND (reference sequence). This CDR3 is 12 amino acids long. The CDR3 spells CASSIRSAAQHF. DNA for the CDR3: TGTGCCAGTAGTATACGAAGTGCGGCCCAGCATTTT.

The chain uses TRBV12-5 and TRBJ1-6, with a weak D call TRBD1 (6 bases). This CDR3 contains 15 residues. The germline CDR1 and CDR2 sequences are LGHNT and FRNRAP. Trimming cost V 7 bases and J 4 bases, with 14 bases left between them. The CDR3 DNA reads as TGTGCTAGTGCCTCATCCCAGGGGTATAATTCACCCCTCCACTTT. Protein: CASASSQGYNSPLHF. The variable domain in full, completed from reference TRBV12-5 and TRBJ1-6, reads DARVTQTPRHKVTEMGQEVTMRCQPILGHNTVFWYRQTMMQGLELLAYFRNRAPLDDSGMPKDRFSAEMPDATLATLKIQPSEPRDSAVYFCASASSQGYNSPLHFGNGTRLTVT.

The V and J genes are TRBV6-5 and TRBJ1-4, with TRBD1 matching over 7 bases. The trim removed 10 bases at V and 4 bases at J, leaving 6 bases unmatched. Per germline, CDR1 MNHEY and CDR2 SVGAGI. The CDR3 loop spans 13 amino acids. CDR3 DNA sequence: TGTGCCACCCACCGGGACAGTAATGAAAAACTGTTTTTT. Its protein is CATHRDSNEKLFF.

This sequence joins TRBV30 and TRBJ2-2, with 7 bases aligning to TRBD1. After removal of 0 bases from V and 5 bases from J, the junction contained 6 bases not matched to a gene. Germline V gene lookup returns CDR1 GTSNPN and CDR2 SVGIG (reference sequence). The CDR3 has 15 amino acids. The DNA of the CDR3 is TGTGCCTGGAGTGTGACAGGGATCGGTACCGGGGAGCTGTTTTTT. This sequence encodes CAWSVTGIGTGELFF.

This clone was detected only a few times. The chain has TRBV4-1 and TRBJ2-1; D unclear. V lost 4 bases to trimming and J lost 7 bases, with 14 bases between them. Per germline, CDR1 MGHRA and CDR2 YSYEKL. There are 14 residues in the CDR3. The CDR3, as DNA: TGCGCCAGCAGCCCTCGACATTCCCAAAATGAGCAGTTCTTC. Protein: CASSPRHSQNEQFF.

This chain joins TRBV5-4 and TRBJ1-2; D gene ambiguous. This CDR3 contains 13 residues. The germline V gene encodes CDR1 SGHNT and CDR2 YYREEE (reference sequence). Trimming stripped 4 bases from V and 0 bases from J, with 7 bases between. The CDR3 region is CASSSLTNYGYTF. As DNA, the CDR3 is TGTGCCAGCAGCAGCTTAACTAACTATGGCTACACCTTC.

This sequence joins TRBV2 and TRBJ1-2; TRBD1 agrees at 8 bases. This CDR3 contains 15 residues. With V trimmed by 3 bases and J by 7 bases, 10 bases remained unmatched. Germline V gives CDR1 SNHLY, CDR2 FYNNEI. The CDR3 region has the DNA TGTGCCAGCAGTGACGACGCAGGGGGCAGGGGTGGCTACACCTTC. Encoded protein: CASSDDAGGRGGYTF.

This clone has just one count. The chain has TRBV19 and TRBJ2-1; weak D call: TRBD2 (6 bases). With 3 bases removed from V and 5 bases from J, the gap between germline ends came to 11 bases. This CDR3 is 14 amino acids long. Germline CDR1 reads LNHDA; CDR2 reads SQIVND (reference sequence). CDR3 amino acids: CASSILGGDNEQFF. The CDR3 bases are TGTGCCAGTAGTATTCTGGGCGGGGACAATGAGCAGTTCTTC. Looking up the rest from reference TRBV19 and TRBJ2-1 gives the full variable domain: DGGITQSPKYLFRKEGQNVTLSCEQNLNHDAMYWYRQDPGQGLRLIYYSQIVNDFQKGDIAEGYSVSREKKESFPLTVTSAQKNPTAFYLCASSILGGDNEQFFGPGTRLTVL.

This sequence joins TRBV5-1 and TRBJ1-2; 12 bases line up with TRBD1. The V segment lost 4 bases and the J segment 3 bases; nucleotides outside the gene matches: 13. The CDR3 has 18 amino acids. CDR1 and CDR2 from the germline V gene are SGHRS and YFSETQ. DNA of the CDR3: TGCGCCAGCAGCCTCGGTGGGACAGGGGGCAGTTCTGACTATGGCTACACCTTC. Translating gives CASSLGGTGGSSDYGYTF.

V gene TRBV11-2 combines with J gene TRBJ2-5, with TRBD1 matching 7 bases. This CDR3 is 16 amino acids long. Germline trimming cut 2 bases from V and 1 base from J; bases unmatched to any gene: 7. Germline loops: CDR1 SGHAT, CDR2 FQNNGV. This CDR3 reads CASSLIGRGSQETQYF. CDR3 nucleotides: TGTGCCAGCAGCTTAATCGGCAGGGGGAGCCAAGAGACCCAGTACTTC.

This sequence joins TRBV24-1 and TRBJ2-3; D possibly corresponds to TRBD2 (6 bases). This CDR3 spans 15 amino acids. Germline V gene data show CDR1 as KGHDR and CDR2 as SFDVKD. Trimming removed 4 bases at V and 4 bases at J, with 14 bases between. CDR3 coding DNA: TGTGCCACCAGTGACCCACTAGCATCCTCAGATACGCAGTATTTT. Amino acids: CATSDPLASSDTQYF.

This chain links TRBV7-8 with TRBJ2-7, with 8 bases identical to TRBD2. The CDR3 runs to 16 residues. Germline V CDR1 and CDR2: SGHVS, FQNEAQ. V lost 4 bases to trimming and J lost 2 bases; unmatched junction nucleotides: 10. Here the CDR3 DNA reads TGTGCCAGCAGCTACACGGGGGGGGGCCTAGCCTACGAGCAGTACTTC. As protein: CASSYTGGGLAYEQYF.